This TCR beta chain is from a study of graft-versus-host responses after intestinal transplantation. As for the study in general: Each of the recipients got a multivisceral, liver-intestinal, or isolated intestinal transplant. The recipients all started with anti-thymocyte globulin induction and then took tacrolimus and steroids for around three years.

Labeling with CFSE marked about 200,000 responder cells, which were plated with about 200,000 irradiated, violet-dye-labeled stimulator cells. V lost 6 bases to trimming and J lost 2 bases, with 18 bases between them. The CDR3 contains 16 residues. In germline, CDR1 is LNHDA, CDR2 SQIVND (reference sequence). Profiling relied on immunoSEQ multiplex PCR, and the TCRdb table lists in-frame clones only, not all of them. This sample has about 6,800 clones, with approximately 24% found just once. Source: alloreactive CD4+ T cells from a mixed lymphocyte reaction culture, taken before intestinal transplant. Subset in this sample: CFSE-low proliferating T cells sorted from roughly 6-day pre-transplant mixed lymphocyte reaction (GvH or HvG direction). The origin of this receptor is a human patient who received an intestinal transplant. V is TRBV19 and J is TRBJ2-3, with D possibly TRBD1 on 6 matching bases. CDR3 coding DNA: TGTGCCAGTAGAAAACAGGGTCTAAAACCCACAGATACGCAGTATTTT. As protein: CASRKQGLKPTDTQYF. Full variable domain (rest looked up from reference TRBV19 and TRBJ2-3): DGGITQSPKYLFRKEGQNVTLSCEQNLNHDAMYWYRQDPGQGLRLIYYSQIVNDFQKGDIAEGYSVSREKKESFPLTVTSAQKNPTAFYLCASRKQGLKPTDTQYFGPGTRLTVL.